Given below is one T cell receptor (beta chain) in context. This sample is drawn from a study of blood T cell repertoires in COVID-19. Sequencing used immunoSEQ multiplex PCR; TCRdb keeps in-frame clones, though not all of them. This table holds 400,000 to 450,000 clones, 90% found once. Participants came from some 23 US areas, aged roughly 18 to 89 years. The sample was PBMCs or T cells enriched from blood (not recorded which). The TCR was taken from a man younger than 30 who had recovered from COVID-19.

The CDR3 coding sequence is TGTGCCAGCTCACCACAGGGGAGCAATCAGCCCCAGCATTTT. Encoded protein: CASSPQGSNQPQHF. The chain joins TRBV18 to TRBJ1-5; possibly TRBD1 for D (5 bases). CDR1 KGHSH and CDR2 LQKENI come from the germline V gene. This CDR3 is built from 14 residues. Trimming took 1 base from V and 1 from J, leaving 5 bases between them.